Here is one T cell receptor beta chain with its context. Its antigen target is currently unknown. No base-level quality is on record; no much larger clone is a single base apart. V is shortened by 5 bases, J by 0 bases, and the region joining them spans 11 bases. The CDR3 contains 15 residues, cysteine and phenylalanine counted. The retained sequence is limited to the CDR3, 45 bases, with the frame set at the first base. CDR1 and CDR2, looked up from the germline V gene, are SGHRS and YFSETQ. This specimen belongs to a study of radiotherapy plus CTLA-4 blockade in lung cancer (dated by TCRdb to the late 2010s). In the study overall: Among enrolled patients, 15% to 20% had an objective response and 25% to 40% reached disease control.

Summary of the overall study and its limitations: After treatment with radiotherapy and ipilimumab, TCR clones that originated in tumors expanded in peripheral blood. Early dynamic changes in blood T cell clones, together with increased serum interferon-beta after radiation, were reported as the strongest predictors of response.

In this study, focal radiation therapy paired with CTLA-4 blockade (ipilimumab) was tested in patients who had chemo-refractory metastatic non-small-cell lung cancer. The library relied on the immunoSEQ multiplex PCR assay. TCRdb holds this immuneACCESS table with in-frame rearrangements only. Some clones are missing; in checked studies, unresolved V genes explain under half, and the rest has no known cause. The sample table contains just over 60,000 clones; only one count was recorded for 70% to 85% of them. The ten largest clones represent 3.5% to 4.5% of the sample. The rearrangement joined TRBV5-1 to TRBJ2-2; TRBD2 is perhaps the D gene, given 5 matching bases. The specimen comprised peripheral blood, sampled from a patient treated with radiotherapy plus ipilimumab. The sequence came from a human donor with non-small cell lung cancer who had a complete response to radiotherapy plus ipilimumab. The DNA reads as follows: TGCGCCAGCAGGTCGACTACATCGAACACCGGGGAGCTGTTTTTT. This translates into CASRSTTSNTGELFF.